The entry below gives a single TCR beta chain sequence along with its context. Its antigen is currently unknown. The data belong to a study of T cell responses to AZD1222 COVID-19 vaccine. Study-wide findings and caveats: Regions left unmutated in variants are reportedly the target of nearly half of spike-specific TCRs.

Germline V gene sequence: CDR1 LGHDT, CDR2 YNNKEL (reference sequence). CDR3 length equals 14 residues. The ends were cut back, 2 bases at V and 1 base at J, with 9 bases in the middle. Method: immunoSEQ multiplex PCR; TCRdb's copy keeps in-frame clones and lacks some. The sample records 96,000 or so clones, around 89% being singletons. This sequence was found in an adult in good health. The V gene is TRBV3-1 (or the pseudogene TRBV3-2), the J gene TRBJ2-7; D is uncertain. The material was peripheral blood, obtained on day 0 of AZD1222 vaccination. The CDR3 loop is CASSQNPGSYEQYF. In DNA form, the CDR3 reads TGTGCCAGCAGCCAAAATCCGGGTTCCTACGAGCAGTACTTC.